A single sample is the source of the 2 T cell receptor beta chains below, sequenced in a study of Tregs in tolerant kidney transplant recipients. After 6 days with irradiated graft donor PBMCs, CFSE-labeled recipient PBMCs were FACS-sorted. Sequencing used immunoSEQ multiplex PCR; TCRdb keeps in-frame clones, though not all of them. The repertoire table contains 3,000 or so clones. These receptors have no identified antigens. The sequencing used CD8+ T cells from blood cultured with allogeneic cells, collected before the transplant. Receptors originate from a human patient who received a combined kidney and bone marrow transplant.

About this clone: With the read ending 3 residues before the CDR3 end, the germline J gene is used to fill in that end. J is TRBJ2-7 and V is TRBV30, with 8 bases identical to TRBD2. With 0 bases clipped from V and 5 bases from J, the junction kept 6 bases outside the gene matches. The CDR3 length is 14 residues. The V gene's germline CDR1 is GTSNPN and CDR2 SVGIG (reference sequence). CDR3 bases read: TGTGCCTGGAGTGTCGGGGCGGGGGGCCACGAG. Translation: CAWSVGAGGHE. The full CDR3 protein is CAWSVGAGGHEQYF.

With regard to this clone: Coverage ceases 3 residues before the CDR3 finishes, and the germline J gene fills in the end. J is TRBJ1-1 and V is TRBV20-1; D is possibly TRBD1 (5 bases). Germline CDR1 DFQATT, CDR2 SNEGSKA (reference sequence). The V end was cut by 0 bases, the J end by 3 bases, with 14 bases between. The CDR3 runs 15 residues. Here the CDR3 reads CSAREPGWLDTEAFF. The covered CDR3 bases are TGCAGTGCTAGAGAGCCAGGGTGGCTGGACACTGAA.